The rows below give T cell receptor beta chains drawn from one sample of a study of blood T cells in healthy people across ages. TCRdb used MiXCR to reprocess the 5' RACE reads, holding one entry per CDR3 protein. The repertoire holds fewer than 900,000 distinct CDR3 sequences, with about 34% as singletons. What was sequenced was blood. The receptors stem from a man between 18 and 29 years old in good health. CDR3s include the opening cysteine and the closing phenylalanine or tryptophan. A D gene is named only where the DNA matches it firmly. The size field is filled for only some rows; it gives once, few, many or a size class.

J	size	V	D	DNA	CDR3
TRBJ2-7	few	TRBV20-1	TRBD2	TGCAGTGCCGGGGGGGTGAGAGACGAGCAGTACTTC	CSAGGVRDEQYF
TRBJ1-4	NA	TRBV7-2	TRBD1	TGTGCCAGCATCGGCGGGGACAGGGGGCGGGTTGGAGAAAAACTGTTTTTT	CASIGGDRGRVGEKLFF
TRBJ2-3	NA	TRBV12-3/TRBV12-4	TRBD2	TGTGCCAGCAGTTTAGGACCAGCGGGGATCGGCGCAGATACGCAATATTTT	CASSLGPAGIGADTQYF
TRBJ2-7	NA	TRBV6-2/TRBV6-3	NA	TGTGCCAGCAGGGGCAGGGAAATATACGAGCAGTACTTC	CASRGREIYEQYF
TRBJ2-1	once	TRBV5-4	NA	TGCGCCAGCAGCGTCCCTGGGGACAATGAGCAGTTCTTC	CASSVPGDNEQFF
TRBJ1-4	NA	TRBV7-9	NA	TGTGCCAGCAGCCCGTTGGGGCCAACTAATGAAAAACTGTTTTTT	CASSPLGPTNEKLFF
TRBJ2-4	NA	TRBV15	NA	TGTGCCACCAGCGCCCGCGCGGGTGGAGCTCTAGCCAAAAACATTCAGTACTTC	CATSARAGGALAKNIQYF
TRBJ2-1	few	TRBV10-3	TRBD2	TGTGCCATCAGTGAATTAGCGGGGGGCTCCTACAATGAGCAGTTCTTC	CAISELAGGSYNEQFF
TRBJ2-3	many	TRBV4-1	TRBD2	TGCGCCAGCAGCCAAGAAGGGACTAGCGGCTACACAGATACGCAGTATTTT	CASSQEGTSGYTDTQYF
TRBJ2-3	NA	TRBV20-1	NA	TGCAGTGCTATTGGCCACCGGACATACACAGATACGCAGTATTTT	CSAIGHRTYTDTQYF
TRBJ1-2	many	TRBV6-5	NA	TGTGCCAGCAGTTACTCCGTCAGGGATGGCTACACCTTC	CASSYSVRDGYTF